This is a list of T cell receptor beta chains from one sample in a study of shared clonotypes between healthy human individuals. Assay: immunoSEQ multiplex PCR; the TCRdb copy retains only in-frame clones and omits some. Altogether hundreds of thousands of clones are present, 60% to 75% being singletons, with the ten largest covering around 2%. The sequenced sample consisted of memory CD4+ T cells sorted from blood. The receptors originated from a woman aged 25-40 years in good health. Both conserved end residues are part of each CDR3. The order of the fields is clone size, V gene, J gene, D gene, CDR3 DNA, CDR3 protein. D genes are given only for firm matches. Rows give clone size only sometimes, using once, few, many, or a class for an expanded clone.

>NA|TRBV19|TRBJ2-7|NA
TGTGCCAGTAGTACCCGACGGTACGAGCAGTACTTC
CASSTRRYEQYF
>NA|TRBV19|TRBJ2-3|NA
TGTGCCAGTAGTATGGGATTTAGGACAGATCCCACAGATACGCAGTATTTT
CASSMGFRTDPTDTQYF
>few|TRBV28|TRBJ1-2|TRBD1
TGTGCCAGCCGACGGGACAGGGGAATGTATGGCTACACCTTC
CASRRDRGMYGYTF
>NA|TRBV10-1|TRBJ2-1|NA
TGCGCCAGCAGTCGGGGTTTGGGTAATGAGCAGTTCTTC
CASSRGLGNEQFF
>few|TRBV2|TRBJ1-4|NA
TGTGCCAGCAGTGACCCCCCTAGTCTGTTTTTT
CASSDPPSLFF
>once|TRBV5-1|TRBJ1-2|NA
TGCGCCAGCAGCCCCCGGGGGGTTGATGGCTACACCTTC
CASSPRGVDGYTF
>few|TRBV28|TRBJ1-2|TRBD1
TGTGCCAGCATTTTACAGGGGAAGGACTATGGCTACACCTTC
CASILQGKDYGYTF
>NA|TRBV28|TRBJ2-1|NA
TGTGCCAGCGTTCGGACAGAGAACAATGAGCAGTTCTTC
CASVRTENNEQFF
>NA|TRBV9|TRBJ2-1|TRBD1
TGTGCCAGGAGGGGGCGAATCTACAATGAGCAGTTCTTC
CARRGRIYNEQFF
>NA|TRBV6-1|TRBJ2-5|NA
TGTGCCAGCATGCTACAGGGACGAGAGACCCAGTACTTC
CASMLQGRETQYF
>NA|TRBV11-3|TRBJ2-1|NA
TGTGCCAGCAGCCAGTCCTCAGGGAGCTCCTACAATGAGCAGTTCTTC
CASSQSSGSSYNEQFF
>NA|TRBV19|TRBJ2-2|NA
TGTGCCAGTAGCCCGGGACATCCCACCGGGGAGCTGTTTTTT
CASSPGHPTGELFF
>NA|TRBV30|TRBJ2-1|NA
TGTGCCTGGCCCCTTCCTAGGATGGAGGGAGATTATGAGCAGTTCTTC
CAWPLPRMEGDYEQFF
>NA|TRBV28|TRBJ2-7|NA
TGTGCCAGCAGTCGCCACCTGGGGACCGGAGGGCCCTACGAGCAGTACTTC
CASSRHLGTGGPYEQYF
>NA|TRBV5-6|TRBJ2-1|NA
TGTGCCAGCAGCTTACCGGGATACTTTCCAGGGTTCTTC
CASSLPGYFPGFF
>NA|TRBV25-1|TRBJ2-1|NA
TGTGCCAGCAGTGGGGGGAGGACCTACAATGAGCAGTTCTTC
CASSGGRTYNEQFF
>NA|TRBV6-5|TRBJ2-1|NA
TGTGCCAGCAGTTACTCCCCGGGGACATCCGAGTTCTTC
CASSYSPGTSEFF
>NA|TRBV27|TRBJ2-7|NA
TGTGCCAGCAGGCCCCGGGGCTCCCACTACGAGCAGTACTTC
CASRPRGSHYEQYF
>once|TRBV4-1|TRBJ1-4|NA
TGCGCCAGCAGCCAAGTAGGGGGGATCGGCGAAAAACTGTTTTTT
CASSQVGGIGEKLFF
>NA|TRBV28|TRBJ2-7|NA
TGTGCCAGCAGTTTCTCCGGGGGGCGAACCTACGAGCAGTACTTC
CASSFSGGRTYEQYF
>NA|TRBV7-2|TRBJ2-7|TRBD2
TGTGCCAGCAGCTTAAATGGACTAGCGGGAGGTTCCTACGAGCAGTACTTC
CASSLNGLAGGSYEQYF
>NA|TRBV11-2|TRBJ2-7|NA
TGTGCCAGCAGCTTAGGGACCGCGGGGGAGCAGTACTTC
CASSLGTAGEQYF
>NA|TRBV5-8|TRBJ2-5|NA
TGTGCCAGCAGCGTGATAGGGTCCCAAGAGACCCAGTACTTC
CASSVIGSQETQYF
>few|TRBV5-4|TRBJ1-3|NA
TGTGCCCGGGAAGGGACTGGAAACACCATATATTTT
CAREGTGNTIYF
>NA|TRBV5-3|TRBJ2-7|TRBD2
TGTGCCAGAACAGGCTCTGGGCAGGGGGTAGCGGGAGGGCCCAAACATACCTACGAGCAGTACTTC
CARTGSGQGVAGGPKHTYEQYF
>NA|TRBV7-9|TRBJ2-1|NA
TGTGCCAGCAGCTTAGTAGAGGGTAAGCAGTTCTTC
CASSLVEGKQFF
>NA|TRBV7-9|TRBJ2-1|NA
TGTGCCAGCAGCTTGGGAGACAACCTGTACAATGAGCAGTTCTTC
CASSLGDNLYNEQFF
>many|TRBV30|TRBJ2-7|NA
TGTGCCTGGAGCTATCGGCAGACACTCTCCTACGAGCAGTACTTC
CAWSYRQTLSYEQYF
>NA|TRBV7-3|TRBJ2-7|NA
TGTGCCAGCAGCTTAGGAGGGGCCAGCTCCTACGAGCAGTACTTC
CASSLGGASSYEQYF
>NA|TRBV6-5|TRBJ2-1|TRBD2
TGTGCCAGCAGTTACTCCTATAGCGGGTTCAATGAGCAGTTCTTC
CASSYSYSGFNEQFF
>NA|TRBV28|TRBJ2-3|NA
TGTGCCAGCAGTTCCTCCACCGTGGGAGCGGGAGATACGCAGTATTTT
CASSSSTVGAGDTQYF
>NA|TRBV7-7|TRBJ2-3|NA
TGTGCCAGCAGCTTAGGGGCCTCGACAGATACGCAGTATTTT
CASSLGASTDTQYF
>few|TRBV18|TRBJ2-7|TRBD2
TGTGCCAGCTCACCAGCGCGGGAGCCCCACGAGCAGTACTTC
CASSPAREPHEQYF
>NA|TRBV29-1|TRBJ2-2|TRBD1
TGCAGCGCCGAGGGGGGACAGGGGGCTTACACCGGGGAGCTGTTTTTT
CSAEGGQGAYTGELFF
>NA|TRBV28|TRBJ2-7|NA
TGTGCCAGCATCCCGACTTCCGGTAGCGGCTACGAGCAGTACTTC
CASIPTSGSGYEQYF
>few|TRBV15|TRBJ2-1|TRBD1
TGTGCCACCAGCAGAGATCTCGGACAGGGGGCAAATGAGCAGTTCTTC
CATSRDLGQGANEQFF
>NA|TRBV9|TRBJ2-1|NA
TGTGCCAGCAGCCTGGGGTTGTTTTTGAATGAGCAGTTCTTC
CASSLGLFLNEQFF
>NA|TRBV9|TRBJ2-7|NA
TGTGCCAGCAGCGTAGGGAGTAGCGGCTACGAGCAGTACTTC
CASSVGSSGYEQYF
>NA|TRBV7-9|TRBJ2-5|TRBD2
TGTGCCAGCAGCTTAGCGGGAGGGCCCGAGACCCAGTACTTC
CASSLAGGPETQYF
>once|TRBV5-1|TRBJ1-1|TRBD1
TGCGCCAGCAGCTTGGTTGGCAGGGGGAGTAACACTGAAGCTTTCTTT
CASSLVGRGSNTEAFF
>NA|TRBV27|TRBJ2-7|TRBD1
TGTGCCAGCAGTTTAGGTCGGCGGACAGGGGGTTTCTACGAGCAGTACTTC
CASSLGRRTGGFYEQYF
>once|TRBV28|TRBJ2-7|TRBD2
TGTGCCAGCAGTTCACTAGCGGCTCCCTCCTACGAGCAGTACTTC
CASSSLAAPSYEQYF
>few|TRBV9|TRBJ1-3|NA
TGTGCCAGCAGCGTAGGTCCCGGCGGTAGCTCTGGAAACACCATATATTTT
CASSVGPGGSSGNTIYF
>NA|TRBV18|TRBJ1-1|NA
TGTGCCAGCTCACCACCCCCGAACACTGAAGCTTTCTTT
CASSPPPNTEAFF
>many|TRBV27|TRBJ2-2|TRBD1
TGTGCCAGCAGAAGAACAGGGGCCGGGGAGCTGTTTTTT
CASRRTGAGELFF
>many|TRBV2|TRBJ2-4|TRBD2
TGTGCCAGCGGATCGCGGGGGGGTCCCCTAGCCAAAAACATTCAGTACTTC
CASGSRGGPLAKNIQYF
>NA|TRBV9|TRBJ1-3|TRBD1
TGTGCCAGCAGCGCACAGACAGGGGTCTCTGGAAACACCATATATTTT
CASSAQTGVSGNTIYF
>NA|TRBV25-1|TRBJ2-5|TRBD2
TGTGCCAGCAGCCGCCCGAGGGGACTAGCCGGGCAAGAGACCCAGTACTTC
CASSRPRGLAGQETQYF
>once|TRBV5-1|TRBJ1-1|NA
TGCGCCAGCACGTACCATAGCGGGGGGCAGGTAACTGAAGCTTTCTTT
CASTYHSGGQVTEAFF
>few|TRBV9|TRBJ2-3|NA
TGTGCCAGCAGCGTAGGGGCGGTGTTCACAGATACGCAGTATTTT
CASSVGAVFTDTQYF
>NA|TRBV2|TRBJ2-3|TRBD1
TGTGCCAGCAGTCCTCGGAGGACAGGGTCGGCACAGAGCACGCAGTATTTT
CASSPRRTGSAQSTQYF
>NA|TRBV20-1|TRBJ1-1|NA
TGCAGTGCTAGTCCTCGAGCTGAAGCTTTCTTT
CSASPRAEAFF
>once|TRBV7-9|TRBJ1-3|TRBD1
TGTGCCAGCAGCCGCCTGACAGGGGGCGCGGGAAACACCATATATTTT
CASSRLTGGAGNTIYF
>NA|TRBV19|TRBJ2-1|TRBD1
TGTGCCAGCATGGACAGGGCGGTACTCAATGAGCAGTTCTTC
CASMDRAVLNEQFF
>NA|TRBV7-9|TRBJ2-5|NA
TGTGCCAGCAGCTCTACAGCGTACCAAGAGACCCAGTACTTC
CASSSTAYQETQYF
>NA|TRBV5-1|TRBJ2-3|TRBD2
TGCGCCAGCAGCTTGGAGGGAGGGCACTTCACAGATACGCAGTATTTT
CASSLEGGHFTDTQYF
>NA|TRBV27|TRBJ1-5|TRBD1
TGTGCCAGCAGAGGCGGACAGGGCGATCAGCCCCAGCATTTT
CASRGGQGDQPQHF
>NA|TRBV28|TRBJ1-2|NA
TGTGCCAGCAGTTCCCTACTCGTATTGGGGAGATATGGCTACACCTTC
CASSSLLVLGRYGYTF